Included here is one T cell receptor (beta chain) sequence, with context. In the study's own analysis: Using reference gene primer amplification, nucleated cell counts were estimated. Libraries were prepared by immunoSEQ multiplex PCR; TCRdb keeps only in-frame clonotypes and omits some of them. The V and J calls and clone size are taken from that table; D and trimming were inferred from the DNA. The sample has 250,000 to 400,000 clones; around 88% are singletons. A Seattle source enrolled patients during active infection and followed them longitudinally. The record originates from a study of blood T cell repertoires in COVID-19. Trimming removed 2 bases at V and 5 bases at J, with 12 bases between. In germline, CDR1 is MNHEY, CDR2 SVGEGT. This CDR3 comprises 14 residues.

This clonotype originated in a woman in her thirties with COVID-19, enrolled during active disease. The rearrangement joins TRBV6-2 or TRBV6-3 to TRBJ2-5, with D perhaps matching TRBD1 (6 bases). Material for sequencing was peripheral blood. CDR3 residues: CASSYSEGVETQYF. CDR3 nucleotides: TGTGCCAGCAGTTACAGCGAGGGGGTCGAGACCCAGTACTTC.